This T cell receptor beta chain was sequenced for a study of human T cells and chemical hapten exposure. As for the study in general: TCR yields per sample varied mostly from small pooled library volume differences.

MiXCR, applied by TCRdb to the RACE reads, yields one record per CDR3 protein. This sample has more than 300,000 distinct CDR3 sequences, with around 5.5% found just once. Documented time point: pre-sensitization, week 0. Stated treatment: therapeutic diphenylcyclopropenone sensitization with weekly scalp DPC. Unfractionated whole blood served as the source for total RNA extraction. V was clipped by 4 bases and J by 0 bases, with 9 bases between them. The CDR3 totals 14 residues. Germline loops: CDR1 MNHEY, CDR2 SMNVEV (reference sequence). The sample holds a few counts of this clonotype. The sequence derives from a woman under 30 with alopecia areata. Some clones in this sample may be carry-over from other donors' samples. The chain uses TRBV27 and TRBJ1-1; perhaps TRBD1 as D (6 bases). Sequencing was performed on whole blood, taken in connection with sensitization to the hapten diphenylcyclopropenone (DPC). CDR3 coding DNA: TGTGCCAGCAGTTACAGGGACATGAACACTGAAGCTTTCTTT. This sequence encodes CASSYRDMNTEAFF.